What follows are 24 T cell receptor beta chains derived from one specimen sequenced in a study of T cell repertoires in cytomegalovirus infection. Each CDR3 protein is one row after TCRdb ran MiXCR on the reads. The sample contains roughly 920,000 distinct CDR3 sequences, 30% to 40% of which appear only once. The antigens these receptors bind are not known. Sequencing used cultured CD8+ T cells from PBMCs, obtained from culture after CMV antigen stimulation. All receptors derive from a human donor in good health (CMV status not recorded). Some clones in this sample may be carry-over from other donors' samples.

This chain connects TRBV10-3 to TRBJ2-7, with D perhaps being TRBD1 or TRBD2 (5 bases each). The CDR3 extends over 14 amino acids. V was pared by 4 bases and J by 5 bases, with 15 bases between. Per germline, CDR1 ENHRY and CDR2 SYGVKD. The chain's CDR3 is CAISAGTSGHEQYV. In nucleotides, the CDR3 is TGTGCCATCAGTGCCGGGACCTCGGGCCACGAGCAGTACGTC.

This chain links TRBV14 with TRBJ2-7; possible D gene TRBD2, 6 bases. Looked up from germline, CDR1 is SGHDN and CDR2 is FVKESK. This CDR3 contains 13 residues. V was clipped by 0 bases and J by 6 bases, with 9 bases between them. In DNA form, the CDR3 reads TGTGCCAGCAGCCAAGATCGGAGGGGCGAGCAGTACTTC. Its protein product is CASSQDRRGEQYF.

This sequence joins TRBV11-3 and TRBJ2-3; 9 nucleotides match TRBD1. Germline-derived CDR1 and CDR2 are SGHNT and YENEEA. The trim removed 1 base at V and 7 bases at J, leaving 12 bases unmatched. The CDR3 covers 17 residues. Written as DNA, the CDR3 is TGTGCCAGCAGCTTAGGGTTCCGGGACAGGGAGACAAATACGCAGTATTTT. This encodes CASSLGFRDRETNTQYF.

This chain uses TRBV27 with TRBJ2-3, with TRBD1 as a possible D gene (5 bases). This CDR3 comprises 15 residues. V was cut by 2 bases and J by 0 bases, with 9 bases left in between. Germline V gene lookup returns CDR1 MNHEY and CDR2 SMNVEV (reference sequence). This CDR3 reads CASSLQDTSTDTQYF. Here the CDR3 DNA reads TGTGCCAGCAGTTTACAGGACACAAGCACAGATACGCAGTATTTT.

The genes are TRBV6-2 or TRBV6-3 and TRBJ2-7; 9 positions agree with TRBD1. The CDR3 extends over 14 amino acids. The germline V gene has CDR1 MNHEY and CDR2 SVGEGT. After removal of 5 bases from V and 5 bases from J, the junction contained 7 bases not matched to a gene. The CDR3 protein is CASSLNRGQHEQYV. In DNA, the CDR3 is TGTGCCAGCAGTCTTAACAGGGGGCAACACGAGCAGTACGTC.

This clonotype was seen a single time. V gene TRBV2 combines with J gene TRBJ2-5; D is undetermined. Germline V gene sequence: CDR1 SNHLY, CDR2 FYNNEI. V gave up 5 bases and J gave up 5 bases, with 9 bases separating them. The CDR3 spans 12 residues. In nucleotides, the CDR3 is TGTGCCAGCAGTTTCTATTGGGAGACCCAGTACTTC. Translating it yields CASSFYWETQYF.

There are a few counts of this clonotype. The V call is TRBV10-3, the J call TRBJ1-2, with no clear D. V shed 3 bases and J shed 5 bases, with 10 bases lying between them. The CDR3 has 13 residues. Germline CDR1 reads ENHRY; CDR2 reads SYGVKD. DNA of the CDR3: TGTGCCATCAGTGATTCAAAGGGTTATGGCTACACCTTC. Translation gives CAISDSKGYGYTF.

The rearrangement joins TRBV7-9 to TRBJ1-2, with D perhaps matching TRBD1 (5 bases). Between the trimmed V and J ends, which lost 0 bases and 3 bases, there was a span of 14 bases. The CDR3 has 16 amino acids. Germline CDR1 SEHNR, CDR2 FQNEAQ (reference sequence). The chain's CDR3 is CASSLADRGSHYGYTF. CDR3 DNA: TGTGCCAGCAGCTTAGCCGATAGGGGATCCCACTATGGCTACACCTTC.

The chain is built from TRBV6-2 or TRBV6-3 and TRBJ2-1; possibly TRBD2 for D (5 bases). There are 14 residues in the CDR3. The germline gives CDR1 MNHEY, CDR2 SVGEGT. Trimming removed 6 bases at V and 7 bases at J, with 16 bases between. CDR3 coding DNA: TGTGCCAGCAGCACCATTCTAGCAACTAATGAGCAGTTCTTC. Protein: CASSTILATNEQFF.

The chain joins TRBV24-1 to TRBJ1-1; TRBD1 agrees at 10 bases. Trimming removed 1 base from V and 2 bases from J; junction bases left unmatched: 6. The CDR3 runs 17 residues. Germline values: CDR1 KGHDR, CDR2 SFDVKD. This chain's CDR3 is CATSDLRDRGINTEAFF. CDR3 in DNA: TGTGCCACCAGTGATTTACGGGACAGGGGAATTAACACTGAAGCTTTCTTT.

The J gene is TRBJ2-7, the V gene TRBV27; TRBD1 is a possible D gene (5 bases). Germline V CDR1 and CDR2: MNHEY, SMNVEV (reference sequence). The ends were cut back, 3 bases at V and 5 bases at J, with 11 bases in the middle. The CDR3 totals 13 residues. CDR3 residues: CASSFIGADEQYV. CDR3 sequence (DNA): TGTGCCAGCAGTTTTATAGGGGCGGACGAGCAGTACGTC.

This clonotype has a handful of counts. The CDR3 DNA is TGCGCCAGCAGTGAGCCCAGGGCAGGGGCGGGGTACACTGAAGCTTTCTTT. This encodes CASSEPRAGAGYTEAFF. This chain joins TRBV10-2 and TRBJ1-1, with D tentatively TRBD1 (6 bases). Germline V gene data show CDR1 as WSHSY and CDR2 as SAAADI. The CDR3 contains 17 residues. Trimming shortened V by 2 bases and J by 3 bases, and 19 bases separated the two germline ends.

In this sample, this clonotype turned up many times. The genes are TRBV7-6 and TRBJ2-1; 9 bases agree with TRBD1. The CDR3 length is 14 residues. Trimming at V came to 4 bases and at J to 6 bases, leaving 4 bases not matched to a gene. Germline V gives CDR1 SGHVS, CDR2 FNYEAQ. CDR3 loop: CASSSGTGTNEQFF. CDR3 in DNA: TGTGCCAGCAGCTCCGGGACAGGGACCAATGAGCAGTTCTTC.

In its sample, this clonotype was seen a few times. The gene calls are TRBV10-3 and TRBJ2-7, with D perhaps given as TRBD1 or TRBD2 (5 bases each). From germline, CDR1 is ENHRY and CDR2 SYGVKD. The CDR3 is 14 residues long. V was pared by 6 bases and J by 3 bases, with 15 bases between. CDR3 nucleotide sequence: TGTGCCATCAGCATAGGGACGGCCCACTACGAGCAGTACTTC. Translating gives CAISIGTAHYEQYF.

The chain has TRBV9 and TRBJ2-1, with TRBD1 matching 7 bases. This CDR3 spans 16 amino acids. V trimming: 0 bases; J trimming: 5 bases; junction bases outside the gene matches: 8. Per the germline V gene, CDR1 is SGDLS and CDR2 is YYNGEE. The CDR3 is CASSVGEGGADNEQFF. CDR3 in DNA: TGTGCCAGCAGCGTAGGAGAAGGGGGCGCTGACAATGAGCAGTTCTTC.

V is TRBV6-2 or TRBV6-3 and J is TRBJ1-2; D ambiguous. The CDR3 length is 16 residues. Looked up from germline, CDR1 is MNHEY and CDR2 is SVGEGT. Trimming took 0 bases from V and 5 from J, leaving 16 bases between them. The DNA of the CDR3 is TGTGCCAGCAGTTACTCCCTGGCAGCCCTCCGTTATGGCTACACCTTC. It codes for CASSYSLAALRYGYTF.

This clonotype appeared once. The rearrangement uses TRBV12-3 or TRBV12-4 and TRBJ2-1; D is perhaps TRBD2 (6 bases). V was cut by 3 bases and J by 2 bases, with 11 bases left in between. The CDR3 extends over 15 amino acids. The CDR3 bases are TGTGCCAGCAGTTTCGCGGGGATGACCTACAATGAGCAGTTCTTC. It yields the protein CASSFAGMTYNEQFF.

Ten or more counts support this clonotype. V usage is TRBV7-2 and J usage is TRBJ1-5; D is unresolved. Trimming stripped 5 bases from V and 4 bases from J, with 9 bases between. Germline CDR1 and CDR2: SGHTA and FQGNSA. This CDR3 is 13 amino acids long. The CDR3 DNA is TGTGCCAGCAGCATGACCGGGAATCAGCCCCAGCATTTT. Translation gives CASSMTGNQPQHF.

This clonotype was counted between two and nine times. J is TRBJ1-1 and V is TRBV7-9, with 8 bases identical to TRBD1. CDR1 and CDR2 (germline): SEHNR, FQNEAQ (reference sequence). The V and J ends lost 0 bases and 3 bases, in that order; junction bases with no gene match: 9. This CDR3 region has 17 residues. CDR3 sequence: CASSLARQGARDTEAFF. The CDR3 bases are TGTGCCAGCAGCTTAGCGCGGCAGGGGGCGCGGGACACTGAAGCTTTCTTT.

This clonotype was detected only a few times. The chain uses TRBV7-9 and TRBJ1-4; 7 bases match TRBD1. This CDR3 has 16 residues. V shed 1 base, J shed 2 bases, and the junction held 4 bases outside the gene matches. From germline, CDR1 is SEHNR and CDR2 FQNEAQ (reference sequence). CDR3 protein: CASSLDYRGTNEKLFF. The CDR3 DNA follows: TGTGCCAGCAGCTTAGACTACAGGGGTACTAATGAAAAACTGTTTTTT.

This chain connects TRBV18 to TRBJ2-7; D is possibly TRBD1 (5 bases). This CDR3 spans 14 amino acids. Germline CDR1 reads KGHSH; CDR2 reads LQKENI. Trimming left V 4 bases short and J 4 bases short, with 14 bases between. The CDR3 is CASSRAGSFYEQYF. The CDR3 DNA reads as TGTGCCAGCTCACGAGCAGGGTCATTTTACGAGCAGTACTTC.

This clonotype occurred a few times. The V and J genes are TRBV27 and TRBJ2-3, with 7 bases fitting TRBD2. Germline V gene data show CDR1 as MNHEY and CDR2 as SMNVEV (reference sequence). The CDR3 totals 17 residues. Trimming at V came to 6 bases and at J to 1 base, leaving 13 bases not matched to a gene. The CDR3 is CASSLSLADRGTDTQYF. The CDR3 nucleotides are TGTGCCAGCAGCCTTTCTCTAGCGGATAGGGGCACAGATACGCAGTATTTT.

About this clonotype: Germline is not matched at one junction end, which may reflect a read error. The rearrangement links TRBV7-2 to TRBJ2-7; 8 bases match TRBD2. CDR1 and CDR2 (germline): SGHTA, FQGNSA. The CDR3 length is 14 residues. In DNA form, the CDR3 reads TGTGCCAACAGCCGGGGGCTAGCGGGCCGCGAGCAGTACTTC. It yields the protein CANSRGLAGREQYF.

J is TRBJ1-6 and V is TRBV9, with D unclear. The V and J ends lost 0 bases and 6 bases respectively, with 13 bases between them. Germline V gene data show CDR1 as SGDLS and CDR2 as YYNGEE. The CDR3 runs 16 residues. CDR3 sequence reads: CASSVGDTRFNSPLHF. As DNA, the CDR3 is TGTGCCAGCAGCGTAGGTGACACCAGGTTTAATTCACCCCTCCACTTT.